Detailed here is one T cell receptor beta chain. Genes and germline come from the mouse. The sample comes from a study of tissue T cells after allogeneic stem cell transplantation. Time point indicated: mouse harvest day 7 after allogeneic transplant. Each mouse received 10^7 T-cell-depleted marrow cells plus 10^6 splenic CD5+ T cells by tail vein. Assay: immunoSEQ multiplex PCR; the TCRdb copy retains only in-frame clones and omits some. Among more than 6,500 clones listed, approximately 55% were seen once. This clonotype originated in a female BALB/c mouse given C57BL/6 T cells with graft-versus-host disease after an allogeneic hematopoietic cell transplant. Sequencing was done on a sample of lymph node tissue.

Incomplete CDR3 DNA: TGTGCCAGCAGCTTGGGACACCCAAACACCGGGCAGCTCTAC. Encoded protein: CASSLGHPNTGQLY. The complete CDR3 sequence is CASSLGHPNTGQLYF. The chain uses TRBV4 and TRBJ2-2; D is perhaps TRBD1 (6 bases). The read stops 1 residue short of the end of the CDR3; the missing end is completed from the germline J gene. Germline V gene sequence: CDR1 LGHDT, CDR2 YNNKQL (reference sequence). V was pared by 4 bases and J by 0 bases, with 9 bases between. The CDR3 consists of 15 residues.